A single sample gave rise to the 4 T cell receptor beta chains below, sequenced in a study of breast tumors, draining lymph nodes, adjacent tissues. Axillary draining lymph nodes of breast cancer patients supplied the node samples. MiXCR, applied by TCRdb to the multiplex PCR reads, yields one record per CDR3 protein. This sample has 180,000 or so distinct CDR3 sequences, with about 33% found just once. The sample taken for sequencing was axillary lymph node tissue. Source of these receptors: a female donor with breast cancer. Some clones in this sample may be carry-over from other donors' samples.

This clonotype was counted ten times or more. The chain combines TRBV6-1 with TRBJ2-5, with 10 bases lining up with TRBD2. V lost 3 bases and J lost 4; bases outside the gene matches: 8. CDR3 length equals 16 residues. Germline assignment: CDR1 MNHNS and CDR2 SASEGT. CDR3 amino acids: CASSEAAAGGRETQYF. DNA for the CDR3: TGTGCCAGCAGTGAGGCGGCAGCGGGGGGGAGAGAGACCCAGTACTTC.

In the case of this clonotype: The missing conserved phenylalanine or tryptophan at the end of this CDR3 makes a read error likely. No DNA is shown, since the ends of the CDR3 on it are uncertain; the CDR3 is the one TCRdb lists. The chain joins TRBV9 to TRBJ2-2. The CDR3 is 16 amino acids in total, end residues counted. Germline V CDR1 and CDR2: SGDLS, YYNGEE. The CDR3 is CASSEWAGRNTGELLS.

This clonotype was detected a few times. A much larger clone lies a single base off, so this may be a read error. The V gene is TRBV4-1, the J gene TRBJ2-7, with TRBD1 matching over 7 bases. CDR1 and CDR2 from the germline V gene are MGHRA and YSYEKL. The CDR3 spans 13 residues. Trimming cost V 5 bases and J 5 bases; bases outside gene matches: 6. DNA for the CDR3: TGCGCCAGCAGCGCGACAGGGACCCACGAGCAGTACTTC. This gives the protein CASSATGTHEQYF.

This clonotype was found many times. V usage is TRBV19 and J usage is TRBJ2-3; D assignment may be TRBD1 or TRBD2 (5 bases each). The CDR3 spans 15 residues. CDR1 LNHDA and CDR2 SQIVND come from the germline V gene (reference sequence). V lost 7 bases and J lost 3, with 17 bases in between. CDR3 coding DNA: TGTGCCAGTACACCACCGGGGCAGAGAACAGATACGCAGTATTTT. It encodes CASTPPGQRTDTQYF.